This T cell receptor (beta chain) came from a study of cytomegalovirus exposure and HLA in healthy donors. Overall study findings and caveats: Specific recognition of CMV antigens was confirmed in vitro for a few chains (all CMV-associated). Many donors carried some public TCRs, although rarity characterized most TCR sequences. The authors listed 180 or so TCR beta chains as cytomegalovirus-associated.

The ends lost 5 bases at V and 3 bases at J; junction bases unmatched: 4. This CDR3 has 14 residues. CDR1 is WSHSY, CDR2 SAAADI, per germline. Sequenced by immunoSEQ multiplex PCR; TCRdb stores in-frame clones only, minus some. The table includes 200,000 to 250,000 clones, about 90% detected once. To note about this clone: No antigen is known for it.

The sequence derives from a young man in good health and CMV-seropositive. The sample consisted of PBMCs. The rearrangement links TRBV10-2 to TRBJ2-7; 10 nucleotides line up with TRBD2. CDR3 bases: TGCGCCAGCAGTAAGCGGGAGGGCCGCTACGAGCAGTACTTC. Translation gives CASSKREGRYEQYF.